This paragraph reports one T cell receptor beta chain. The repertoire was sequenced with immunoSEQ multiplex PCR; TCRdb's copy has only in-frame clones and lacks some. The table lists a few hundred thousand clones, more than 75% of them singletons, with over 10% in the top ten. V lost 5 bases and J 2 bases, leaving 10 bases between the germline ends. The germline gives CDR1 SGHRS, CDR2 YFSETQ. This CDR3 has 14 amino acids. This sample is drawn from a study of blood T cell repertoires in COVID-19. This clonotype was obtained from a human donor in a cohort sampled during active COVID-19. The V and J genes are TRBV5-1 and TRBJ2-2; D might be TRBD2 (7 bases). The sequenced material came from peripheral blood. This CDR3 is CASSRGGNTGELFF. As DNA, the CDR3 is TGCGCCAGCAGTAGGGGGGGAAACACCGGGGAGCTGTTTTTT. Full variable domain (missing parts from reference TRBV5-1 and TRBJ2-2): KAGVTQTPRYLIKTRGQQVTLSCSPISGHRSVSWYQQTPGQGLQFLFEYFSETQRNKGNFPGRFSGRQFSNSRSEMNVSTLELGDSALYLCASSRGGNTGELFFGEGSRLTVL.